The 5 T cell receptor beta chains below all came from one sample that was sequenced in a study of blood T cell repertoires in COVID-19. Sequenced by immunoSEQ multiplex PCR; TCRdb stores in-frame clones only, minus some. The table records under 200,000 clones, about 88% of them present only once. What was sequenced was peripheral blood. These receptors all come from a man aged 18 to 35 with active or convalescent COVID-19.

In this sample, this clone turned up a few times. The chain combines TRBV9 with TRBJ2-7; 7 bases are shared with TRBD1. The length of the CDR3 is 15 residues. The V and J ends lost 2 bases and 2 bases, in that order; junction bases with no gene match: 7. The germline gives CDR1 SGDLS, CDR2 YYNGEE. The CDR3 is CASSVGDQGAYEQYF. CDR3 bases: TGTGCCAGCAGCGTCGGAGATCAGGGGGCCTACGAGCAGTACTTC. Combining the CDR3 with reference TRBV9 and TRBJ2-7 gives the whole variable domain DSGVTQTPKHLITATGQRVTLRCSPRSGDLSVYWYQQSLDQGLQFLIQYYNGEERAKGNILERFSAQQFPDLHSELNLSSLELGDSALYFCASSVGDQGAYEQYFGPGTRLTVT.

The rearrangement joins TRBV6-2 or TRBV6-3 to TRBJ1-5; D is uncertain. The CDR3 spans 15 residues. V lost 3 bases and J 4 bases, leaving 13 bases between the germline ends. Germline V gene data show CDR1 as MNHEY and CDR2 as SVGEGT. The CDR3 nucleotides read TGTGCCAGCAGTTATTTATCGGCGGGAAATCAGCCCCAGCATTTT. Protein: CASSYLSAGNQPQHF.

This chain uses TRBV11-3 with TRBJ2-1; perhaps TRBD1 as D (5 bases). There are 14 residues in the CDR3. CDR1 and CDR2 from the germline V gene are SGHNT and YENEEA. V gave up 0 bases and J gave up 11 bases, with 14 bases separating them. This CDR3 reads CASSLDGMQGQQFF. The CDR3, as DNA: TGTGCCAGCAGCTTAGATGGGATGCAGGGCCAGCAGTTCTTC.

This rearrangement joins TRBV29-1 to TRBJ1-1; 9 bases line up with TRBD1. Germline CDR1 SQVTM, CDR2 ANQGSEA. This CDR3 has 12 residues. V lost 6 bases, J lost 4 bases, and 3 bases stayed unmatched. For the CDR3, the DNA is TGCAGCGTGGGACAGGGCTTCACTGAAGCTTTCTTT. As protein: CSVGQGFTEAFF.

The chain employs TRBV5-6 and TRBJ2-5, with TRBD2 matching over 11 bases. In germline, CDR1 is SGHDT, CDR2 YYEEEE. Losses at the gene ends were 3 bases for V and 0 bases for J; bases not matched to a gene: 7. The CDR3 is made up of 17 amino acids. The CDR3 loop reads CASSWGSGRAYQETQYF. The CDR3 DNA reads as TGTGCCAGCAGCTGGGGTAGCGGGAGGGCGTACCAAGAGACCCAGTACTTC.